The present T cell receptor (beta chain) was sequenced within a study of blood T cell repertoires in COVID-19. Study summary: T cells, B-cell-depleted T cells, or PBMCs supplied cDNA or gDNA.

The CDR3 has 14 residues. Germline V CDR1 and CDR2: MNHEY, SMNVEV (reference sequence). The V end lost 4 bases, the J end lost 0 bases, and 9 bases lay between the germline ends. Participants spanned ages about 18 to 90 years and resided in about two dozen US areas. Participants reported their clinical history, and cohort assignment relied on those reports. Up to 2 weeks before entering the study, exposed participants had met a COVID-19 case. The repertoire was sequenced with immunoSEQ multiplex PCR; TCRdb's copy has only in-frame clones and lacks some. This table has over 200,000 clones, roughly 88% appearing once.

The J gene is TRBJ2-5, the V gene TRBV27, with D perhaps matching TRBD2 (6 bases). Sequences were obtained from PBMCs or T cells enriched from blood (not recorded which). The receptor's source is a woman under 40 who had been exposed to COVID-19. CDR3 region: CASSYGGYQETQYF. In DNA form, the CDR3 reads TGTGCCAGCAGTTATGGGGGGTACCAAGAGACCCAGTACTTC.